This T cell receptor beta chain stems from a study of T cell responses to AZD1222 COVID-19 vaccine (dated by TCRdb to the early 2020s). As for the study more broadly: TCR sequencing was performed for about 250 trial participants, of whom around 200 were given two doses of AZD1222 and around 26 were given two doses of MenACWY control vaccine. Trial participants were enrolled by age into 18-55, 56-69 and 70-plus year subgroups, with roughly 150, 30 and 60 TCR-sequenced participants respectively.

Overall study outcomes, separate from this receptor: Conclusions about previously exposed vaccinees are limited, since just a handful of AZD1222 recipients were seropositive for SARS-CoV-2 at baseline. In the small 56-69-year group, the increase in depth fell short of significance, most likely because of low power. No day 14 peak-response samples were available, so repertoires were characterized only after the peak T cell response. Vaccine-associated CD4 TCRs spanned the whole spike protein, with dominant responses in regions 160-218 and 743-854. Participants were mostly white British and included more females than males, and it was suggested by the authors that clonal diversity may have been underestimated. After two AZD1222 doses, both the breadth and the depth of spike-specific TCRs were significantly higher than at day 0 and than in MenACWY recipients. Epitopes outside the regions mutated in the B.1.351 and B.1.1.7 variants were reportedly recognized by nearly half of the unique spike-specific TCRs.

The CDR1 and CDR2 encoded by the germline V gene are SQVTM and ANQGSEA. Germline trimming amounts to 7 bases on V and 4 bases on J, with 13 as the count of junction bases outside the gene matches. Including cysteine and phenylalanine, the CDR3 has 15 amino acids. Only CDR3 DNA remains: 45 bases, in frame from the first base. Remarks on this clone: No cognate antigen has been identified for it. Per-base quality was not reported, and no clone a single base away is much larger than it.

The CDR3 regions of human TCRbeta chains were analyzed by immunosequencing. The study's own analysis went as follows. TCRs in the repertoires were compared against a reference library of SARS-CoV-2-specific TCRs that had been generated with the MIRA antigen-specificity platform. Breadth was defined as the fraction of unique TCRs that were SARS-CoV-2-associated. Depth was defined as the fraction of total T cells that were SARS-CoV-2-associated. Each spike-specific TCR was assigned to its reactive spike region and to a CD4 or CD8 class using the MIRA data. Log10-transformed breadth and depth values were compared by one-way ANOVA with Sidak's multiple comparisons tests. What TCRdb holds here is the immuneACCESS table cut down to in-frame rearrangements. Part of the clones is not present; checked against another copy, under half of the missing clones reflect an unresolved V gene, and the others are unexplained. That table is the source of V, J and clone size, and D and trimming were worked out from the DNA. The sample table lists around 150,000 clones, roughly 85% of them with a count of one. The top ten clonotypes cover under 8% of the sample.

The sample's time point label is to be understood as: about 28 days (+/-7) after the second vaccine dose. The meaning of the sample's treatment or condition label: meningococcal conjugate vaccine given as trial control. The vaccinee samples were drawn from two UK trials, COV001 and COV002, one of which was a single-blind randomized controlled phase 2/3 trial testing AZD1222 (ChAdOx1 nCoV-19) in healthy adults. Trial participant PBMC samples were collected at day 0 and day 28 after the second dose for TCRbeta chain sequencing. Sequenced material: peripheral blood, taken 28 days after the second dose of the MenACWY control vaccine. The clonotype was recovered from an adult who received the MenACWY meningococcal vaccine as a control. The chain is assembled from TRBV29-1 and TRBJ1-1; TRBD1 fits 9 bases in the junction. The DNA sequence reads TGCAGCGGATTCGGGACAGGGAGGTTCGGCACTGAAGCTTTCTTT. Its amino acids are CSGFGTGRFGTEAFF.